This T cell receptor beta chain is drawn from a study of blood T cells in healthy people across ages. Germline loops: CDR1 DFQATT, CDR2 SNEGSKA (reference sequence). The CDR3 is 12 amino acids. Trimming pared 3 bases from V and 6 bases from J, leaving 10 bases between. Individuals who donated were healthy Caucasians from Russia aged roughly 6 to 90. Donors each provided about 10 milliliters of peripheral blood. Total RNA extracted from each sample amounted to at least 5.5 micrograms. Primers used in a second PCR of roughly 6 to 12 cycles were a sample-barcoded 5' primer and a J-beta primer mix. TCRdb fed the 5' RACE reads into MiXCR, producing one record per CDR3 protein. The sample lists 850,000 to 1,000,000 distinct CDR3 sequences, approximately 50% seen once, with 20% to 25% in the top ten.

The sequenced material came from blood. This chain links TRBV20-1 with TRBJ2-3, with D maybe TRBD1 (5 bases). This receptor was taken from a woman between 55 and 75 years old in good health. CDR3 in DNA: TGCAGTGCTAGCCCAGGGTTCGATACGCAGTATTTT. Protein sequence: CSASPGFDTQYF.